These 12 T cell receptor beta chains were all obtained from the same sample, sequenced in a study of identical twins. Using its own MiXCR run on the 5' RACE reads, TCRdb lists one record per CDR3 protein. The sample includes hundreds of thousands of distinct CDR3 sequences, 15% to 20% of them seen just once. This same sample was also part of a study on T cells expressing NK-cell markers.

Sequencing was performed on PBMCs. The receptors here all came from a woman under 30 in good health.

This chain connects TRBV20-1 to TRBJ2-5; tentative D call: TRBD2 (6 bases). V was clipped by 3 bases and J by 3 bases, with 14 bases between them. The CDR3 is 14 residues long. Germline CDR1 reads DFQATT; CDR2 reads SNEGSKA (reference sequence). The CDR3 region has the DNA TGCAGTGCTAGTCTGGTGACGGGAGAAGAGACCCAGTACTTC. As protein: CSASLVTGEETQYF.

This clonotype was recorded a few times. This chain uses TRBV20-1 with TRBJ1-4; tentatively, D is TRBD1 (5 bases). Germline CDR1 reads DFQATT; CDR2 reads SNEGSKA (reference sequence). With 2 bases removed from V and 12 bases from J, the gap between germline ends came to 19 bases. The CDR3 has 14 amino acids. DNA of the CDR3: TGCAGTGCTAGAAAGCAGGGCATAGCGGGAGAACTGTTTTTT. This translates into CSARKQGIAGELFF.

This chain connects TRBV24-1 to TRBJ1-1; D is uncertain. CDR3 length: 11 amino acids. Trimming stripped 3 bases from V and 7 bases from J, with 5 bases between. Per the germline V gene, CDR1 is KGHDR and CDR2 is SFDVKD. The CDR3 is CATSDGVEAFF. Written as DNA, the CDR3 is TGTGCCACCAGTGATGGTGTTGAAGCTTTCTTT.

A few counts support this clonotype. The chain employs TRBV11-2 and TRBJ2-3, with D possibly being TRBD2 (7 bases). This CDR3 has 17 residues. V lost 2 bases to trimming and J lost 0 bases, with 15 bases between them. Germline CDR1 and CDR2: SGHAT and FQNNGV. The CDR3 nucleotides are TGTGCCAGCAGCTTAAATCTGGGGGGGCCTAGCACAGATACGCAGTATTTT. Encoded protein: CASSLNLGGPSTDTQYF. Filled out from reference TRBV11-2 and TRBJ2-3, the complete variable domain reads EAGVAQSPRYKIIEKRQSVAFWCNPISGHATLYWYQQILGQGPKLLIQFQNNGVVDDSQLPKDRFSAERLKGVDSTLKIQPAKLEDSAVYLCASSLNLGGPSTDTQYFGPGTRLTVL.

The V gene is TRBV6-1, the J gene TRBJ2-5; D is perhaps TRBD1 (5 bases). The germline gives CDR1 MNHNS, CDR2 SASEGT. V was clipped by 6 bases and J by 1 base, with 12 bases between them. This CDR3 region has 14 residues. CDR3 DNA: TGTGCCAGCAGGGCAAGGGGCAGCCAAGAGACCCAGTACTTC. Its protein product is CASRARGSQETQYF.

This rearrangement joins TRBV11-2 to TRBJ2-5, with D perhaps matching TRBD2 (5 bases). This CDR3 is built from 14 residues. Germline CDR1 is SGHAT and CDR2 is FQNNGV. Trimming took off 1 base at V and 4 bases at J, with 10 bases between the two ends. The CDR3 sequence: CASSLAAGGETQYF. The CDR3 DNA follows: TGTGCCAGCAGCTTAGCGGCAGGAGGAGAGACCCAGTACTTC.

This clonotype turned up a few times. The chain recombines TRBV12-3 or TRBV12-4 with TRBJ1-5; maybe TRBD1 (5 bases). There are 15 residues in the CDR3. Trimming took off 9 bases at V and 0 bases at J, with 15 bases between the two ends. CDR3 in amino acids: CASWYGANSNQPQHF. CDR3 in DNA: TGTGCCAGTTGGTACGGGGCAAATAGCAATCAGCCCCAGCATTTT.

The V gene is TRBV6-5, the J gene TRBJ2-5; tentatively, D is TRBD1 (5 bases). This CDR3 comprises 17 residues. Germline V gene lookup returns CDR1 MNHEY and CDR2 SVGAGI. Trimming took off 6 bases at V and 4 bases at J, with 24 bases between the two ends. CDR3 nucleotide sequence: TGTGCCAGCAGACTCGGACGGACGGACATGAACGTAGAGACCCAGTACTTC. It is translated as CASRLGRTDMNVETQYF.

The chain carries TRBV5-6 and TRBJ2-7, with D unclear. Germline CDR1 and CDR2: SGHDT and YYEEEE. The CDR3 runs to 13 residues. V shed 1 base and J shed 4 bases, with 9 bases lying between them. The CDR3 loop is CASSLSSEYEQYF. The CDR3 nucleotides are TGTGCCAGCAGCTTGTCGAGCGAATACGAGCAGTACTTC. Full variable domain (missing parts from reference TRBV5-6 and TRBJ2-7): DAGVTQSPTHLIKTRGQQVTLRCSPKSGHDTVSWYQQALGQGPQFIFQYYEEEERQRGNFPDRFSGHQFPNYSSELNVNALLLGDSALYLCASSLSSEYEQYFGPGTRLTVT.

The CDR3 coding sequence is TGTGCCTGGCACCCCCAGGGGACTAGCGGGAGAGGCGAGCAGTACTTC. This gives the protein CAWHPQGTSGRGEQYF. The V call is TRBV30, the J call TRBJ2-7; 14 bases map to TRBD2. The ends lost 5 bases at V and 6 bases at J; junction bases unmatched: 12. Germline values: CDR1 GTSNPN, CDR2 SVGIG (reference sequence). The CDR3 covers 16 residues.

This clonotype appeared many times. The chain uses TRBV12-3 or TRBV12-4 and TRBJ1-1; D unclear. The CDR3 sequence is 12 residues long. Trimming removed 3 bases at V and 7 bases at J, with 9 bases between. The CDR3 loop reads CASSLRGGEAFF. The CDR3 DNA is TGTGCCAGCAGTTTGAGAGGAGGTGAAGCTTTCTTT.

The genes are TRBV12-3 or TRBV12-4 and TRBJ1-2; no definite D call. V lost 4 bases, J lost 11 bases, and 14 bases lay in between. The CDR3 runs 12 residues. CDR3 nucleotide sequence: TGTGCCAGCAGTTGGACGGCAATTGGGTACACCTTC. This encodes CASSWTAIGYTF.